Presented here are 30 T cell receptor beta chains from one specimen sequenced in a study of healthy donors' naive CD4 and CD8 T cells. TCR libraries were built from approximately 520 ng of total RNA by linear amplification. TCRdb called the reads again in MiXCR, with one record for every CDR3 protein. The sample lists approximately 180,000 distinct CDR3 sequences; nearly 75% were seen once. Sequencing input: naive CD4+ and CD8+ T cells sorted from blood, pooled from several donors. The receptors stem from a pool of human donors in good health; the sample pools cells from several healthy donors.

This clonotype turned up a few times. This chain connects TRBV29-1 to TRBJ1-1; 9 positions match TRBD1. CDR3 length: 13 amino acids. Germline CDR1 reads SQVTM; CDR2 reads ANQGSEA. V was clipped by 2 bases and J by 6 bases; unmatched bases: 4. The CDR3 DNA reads TGCAGCGTTGAAAAGGGACAGGGTCCTGAAGCTTTCTTT. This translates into CSVEKGQGPEAFF.

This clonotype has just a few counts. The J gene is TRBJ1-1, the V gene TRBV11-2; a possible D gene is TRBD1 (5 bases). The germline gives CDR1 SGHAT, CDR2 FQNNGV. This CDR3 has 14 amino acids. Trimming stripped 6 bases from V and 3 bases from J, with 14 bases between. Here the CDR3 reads CASSEGTWDTEAFF. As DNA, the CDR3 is TGTGCCAGCAGTGAAGGGACCTGGGACACTGAAGCTTTCTTT.

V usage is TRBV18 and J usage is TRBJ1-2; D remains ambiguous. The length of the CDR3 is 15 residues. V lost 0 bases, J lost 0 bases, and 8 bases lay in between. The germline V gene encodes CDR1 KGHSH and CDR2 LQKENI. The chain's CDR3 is CASSPPASSNYGYTF. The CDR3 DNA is TGTGCCAGCTCACCACCCGCCAGCTCTAACTATGGCTACACCTTC.

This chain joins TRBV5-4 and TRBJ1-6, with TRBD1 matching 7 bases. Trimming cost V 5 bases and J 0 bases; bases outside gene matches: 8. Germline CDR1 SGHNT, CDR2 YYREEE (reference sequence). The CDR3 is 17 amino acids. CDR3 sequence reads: CASSLGQRSSYNSPLHF. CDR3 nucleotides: TGTGCCAGCAGTCTGGGACAGCGGAGCTCCTATAATTCACCCCTCCACTTT.

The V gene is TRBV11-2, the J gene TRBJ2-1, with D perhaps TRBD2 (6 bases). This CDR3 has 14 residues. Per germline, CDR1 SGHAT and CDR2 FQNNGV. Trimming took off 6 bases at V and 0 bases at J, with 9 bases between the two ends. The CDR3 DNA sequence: TGTGCCAGCAGTGGGGGGAGCTCCTACAATGAGCAGTTCTTC. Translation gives CASSGGSSYNEQFF.

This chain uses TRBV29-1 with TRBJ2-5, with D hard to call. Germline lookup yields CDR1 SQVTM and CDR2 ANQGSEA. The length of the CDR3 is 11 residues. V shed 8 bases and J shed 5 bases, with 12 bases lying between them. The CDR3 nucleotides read TGCAGCAAGGGCTTCAGGGAGACCCAGTACTTC. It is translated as CSKGFRETQYF.

The CDR3 nucleotides are TGTGCCAGCAGCTTAAGAGGAGAGACCCAGTACTTC. Protein: CASSLRGETQYF. The V call is TRBV11-1, the J call TRBJ2-5, with D hard to call. V was trimmed by 2 bases and J by 4 bases, leaving 5 bases between them. Germline V gives CDR1 SGHAT, CDR2 FQDESV (reference sequence). The CDR3 is 12 amino acids.

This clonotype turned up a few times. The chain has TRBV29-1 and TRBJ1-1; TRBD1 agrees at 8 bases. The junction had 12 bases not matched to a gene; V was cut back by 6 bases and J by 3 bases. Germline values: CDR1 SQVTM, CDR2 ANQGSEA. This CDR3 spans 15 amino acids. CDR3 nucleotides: TGCAGCGTCTCCCACTCAGGGGGCACGGACACTGAAGCTTTCTTT. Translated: CSVSHSGGTDTEAFF. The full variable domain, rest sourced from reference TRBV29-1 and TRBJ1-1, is SAVISQKPSRDICQRGTSLTIQCQVDSQVTMMFWYRQQPGQSLTLIATANQGSEATYESGFVIDKFPISRPNLTFSTLTVSNMSPEDSSIYLCSVSHSGGTDTEAFFGQGTRLTVV.

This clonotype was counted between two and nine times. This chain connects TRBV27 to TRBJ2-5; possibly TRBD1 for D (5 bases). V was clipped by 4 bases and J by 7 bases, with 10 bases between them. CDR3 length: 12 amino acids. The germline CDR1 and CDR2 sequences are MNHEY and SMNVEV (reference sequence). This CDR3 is CASSSNQGTQYF. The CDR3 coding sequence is TGTGCCAGCAGTTCCAACCAGGGGACCCAGTACTTC.

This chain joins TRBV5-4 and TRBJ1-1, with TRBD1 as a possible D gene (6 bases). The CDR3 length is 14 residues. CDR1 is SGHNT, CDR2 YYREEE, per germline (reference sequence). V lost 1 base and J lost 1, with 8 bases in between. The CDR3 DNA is TGTGCCAGCAGCTTGTGGGGGGCGAACACTGAAGCTTTCTTT. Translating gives CASSLWGANTEAFF.

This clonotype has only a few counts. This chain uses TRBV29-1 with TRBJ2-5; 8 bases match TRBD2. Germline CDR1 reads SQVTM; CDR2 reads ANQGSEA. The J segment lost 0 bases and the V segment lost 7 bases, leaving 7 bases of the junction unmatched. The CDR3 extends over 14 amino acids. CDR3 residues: CSAPTSGNQETQYF. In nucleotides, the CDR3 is TGCAGCGCACCCACTAGCGGAAACCAAGAGACCCAGTACTTC.

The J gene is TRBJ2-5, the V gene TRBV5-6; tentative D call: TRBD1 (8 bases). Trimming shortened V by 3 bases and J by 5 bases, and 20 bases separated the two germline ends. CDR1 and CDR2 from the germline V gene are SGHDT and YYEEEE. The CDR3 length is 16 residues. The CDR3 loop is CASSSLRQGRVETQYF. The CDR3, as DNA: TGTGCCAGCAGCTCGTTACGACAGGGGAGGGTGGAGACCCAGTACTTC.

The CDR3 DNA sequence: TGTGCCAGCAGTTACCAGCGGCCAACCTACGAGCAGTACTTC. Encoded protein: CASSYQRPTYEQYF. The rearrangement links TRBV6-5 to TRBJ2-7; possible D gene TRBD2, 5 bases. The CDR3 is 14 residues long. V was cut by 2 bases and J by 2 bases, with 10 bases left in between. Germline lookup yields CDR1 MNHEY and CDR2 SVGAGI.

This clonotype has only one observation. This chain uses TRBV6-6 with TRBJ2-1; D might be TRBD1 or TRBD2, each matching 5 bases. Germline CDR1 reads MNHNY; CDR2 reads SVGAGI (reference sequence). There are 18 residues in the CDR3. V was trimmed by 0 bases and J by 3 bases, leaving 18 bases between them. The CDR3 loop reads CASSYSSWAGSYYNEQFF. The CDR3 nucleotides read TGTGCCAGCAGTTACTCGAGCTGGGCAGGGAGCTACTACAATGAGCAGTTCTTC.

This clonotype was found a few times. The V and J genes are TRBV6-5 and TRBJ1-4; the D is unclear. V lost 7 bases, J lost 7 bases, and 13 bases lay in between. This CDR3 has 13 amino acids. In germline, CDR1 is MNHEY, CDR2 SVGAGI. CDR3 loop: CASMPTRGEKLFF. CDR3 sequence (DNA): TGTGCCAGCATGCCTACTCGTGGTGAAAAACTGTTTTTT.

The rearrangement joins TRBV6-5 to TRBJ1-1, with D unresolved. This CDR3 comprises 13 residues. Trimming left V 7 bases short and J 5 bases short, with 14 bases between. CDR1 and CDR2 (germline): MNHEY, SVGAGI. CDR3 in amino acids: CASMREAGTEAFF. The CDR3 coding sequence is TGTGCCAGCATGAGGGAGGCGGGAACTGAAGCTTTCTTT.

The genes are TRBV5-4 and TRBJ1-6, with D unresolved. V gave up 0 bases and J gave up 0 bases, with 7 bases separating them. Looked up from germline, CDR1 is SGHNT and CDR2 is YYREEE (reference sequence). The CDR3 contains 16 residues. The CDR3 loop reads CASSLGGSSYNSPLHF. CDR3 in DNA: TGTGCCAGCAGCTTGGGTGGGAGCTCCTATAATTCACCCCTCCACTTT. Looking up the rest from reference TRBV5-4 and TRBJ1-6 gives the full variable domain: ETGVTQSPTHLIKTRGQQVTLRCSSQSGHNTVSWYQQALGQGPQFIFQYYREEENGRGNFPPRFSGLQFPNYSSELNVNALELDDSALYLCASSLGGSSYNSPLHFGNGTRLTVT.

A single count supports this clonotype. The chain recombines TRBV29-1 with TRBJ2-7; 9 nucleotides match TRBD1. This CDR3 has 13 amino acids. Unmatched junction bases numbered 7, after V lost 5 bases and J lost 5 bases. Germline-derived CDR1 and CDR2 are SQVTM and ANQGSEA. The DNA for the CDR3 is TGCAGCGTTCGCCGGGACAGGGCAAACGAGCAGTACTTC. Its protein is CSVRRDRANEQYF.

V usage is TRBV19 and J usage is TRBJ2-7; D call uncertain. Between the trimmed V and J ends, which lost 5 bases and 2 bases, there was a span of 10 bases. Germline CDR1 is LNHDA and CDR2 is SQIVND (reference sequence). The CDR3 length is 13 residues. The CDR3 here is CASSDPTAYEQYF. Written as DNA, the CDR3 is TGTGCCAGTAGTGACCCCACGGCCTACGAGCAGTACTTC.

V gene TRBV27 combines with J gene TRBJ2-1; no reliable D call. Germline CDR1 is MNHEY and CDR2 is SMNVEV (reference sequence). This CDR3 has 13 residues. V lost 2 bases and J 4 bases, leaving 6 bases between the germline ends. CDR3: CASSLALYNEQFF. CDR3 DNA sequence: TGTGCCAGCAGTTTAGCACTTTACAATGAGCAGTTCTTC.

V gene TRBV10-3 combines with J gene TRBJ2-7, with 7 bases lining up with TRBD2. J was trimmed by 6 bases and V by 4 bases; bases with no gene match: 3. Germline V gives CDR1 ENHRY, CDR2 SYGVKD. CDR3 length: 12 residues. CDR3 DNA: TGTGCCATCAGTGCAGGGACTACCGAGCAGTACTTC. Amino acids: CAISAGTTEQYF.

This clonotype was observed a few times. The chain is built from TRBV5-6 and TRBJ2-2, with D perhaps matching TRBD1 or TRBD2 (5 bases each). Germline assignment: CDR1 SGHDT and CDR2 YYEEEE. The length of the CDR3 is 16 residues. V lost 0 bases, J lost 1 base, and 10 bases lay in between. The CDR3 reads CASSLGWGKNTGELFF. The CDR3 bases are TGTGCCAGCAGCTTGGGATGGGGGAAGAACACCGGGGAGCTGTTTTTT. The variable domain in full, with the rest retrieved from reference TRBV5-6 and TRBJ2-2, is DAGVTQSPTHLIKTRGQQVTLRCSPKSGHDTVSWYQQALGQGPQFIFQYYEEEERQRGNFPDRFSGHQFPNYSSELNVNALLLGDSALYLCASSLGWGKNTGELFFGEGSRLTVL.

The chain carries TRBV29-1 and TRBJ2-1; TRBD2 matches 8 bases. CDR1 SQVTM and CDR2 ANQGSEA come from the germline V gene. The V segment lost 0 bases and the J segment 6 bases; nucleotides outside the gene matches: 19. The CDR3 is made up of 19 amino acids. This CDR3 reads CSVEDPNRETSGRRNEQFF. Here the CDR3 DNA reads TGCAGCGTTGAAGACCCCAACCGCGAAACTAGCGGTAGACGCAATGAGCAGTTCTTC.

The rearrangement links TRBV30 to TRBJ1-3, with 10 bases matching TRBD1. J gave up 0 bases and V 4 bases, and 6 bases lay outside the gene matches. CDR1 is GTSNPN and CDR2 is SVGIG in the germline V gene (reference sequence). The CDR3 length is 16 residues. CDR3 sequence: CAWNPGTGDSGNTIYF. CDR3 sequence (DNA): TGTGCCTGGAACCCCGGGACAGGGGACTCTGGAAACACCATATATTTT.

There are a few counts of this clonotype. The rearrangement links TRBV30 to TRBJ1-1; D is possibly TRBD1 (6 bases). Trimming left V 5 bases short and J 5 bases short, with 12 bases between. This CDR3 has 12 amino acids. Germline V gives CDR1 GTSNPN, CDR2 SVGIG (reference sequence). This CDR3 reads CAWDSQGTEAFF. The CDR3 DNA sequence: TGTGCCTGGGATTCACAGGGTACTGAAGCTTTCTTT.

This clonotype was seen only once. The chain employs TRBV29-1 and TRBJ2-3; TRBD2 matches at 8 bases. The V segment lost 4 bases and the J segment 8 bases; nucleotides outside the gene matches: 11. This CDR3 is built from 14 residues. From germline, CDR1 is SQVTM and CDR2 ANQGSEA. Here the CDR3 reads CSVGGLDVFGTQYF. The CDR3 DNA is TGCAGCGTTGGGGGACTAGATGTCTTTGGTACGCAGTATTTT.

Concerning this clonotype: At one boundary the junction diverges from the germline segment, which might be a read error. The CDR3 region is CASSYEANTEAFF. For the CDR3, the DNA is TGTGCCAGCAGTTACGAGGCTAACACTGAAGCCTTCTTT. J is TRBJ1-1 and V is TRBV6-5; D is unclear. The germline CDR1 and CDR2 sequences are MNHEY and SVGAGI. The CDR3 has 13 amino acids.

The CDR3 reads CASSPPGQGTDTQYF. The CDR3 coding sequence is TGTGCCAGCTCACCACCGGGACAGGGGACAGATACGCAGTATTTT. The chain is built from TRBV18 and TRBJ2-3; 10 bases agree with TRBD1. CDR1 is KGHSH and CDR2 is LQKENI in the germline V gene. CDR3 size: 15 residues. After removal of 0 bases from V and 3 bases from J, the junction contained 0 bases not matched to a gene.

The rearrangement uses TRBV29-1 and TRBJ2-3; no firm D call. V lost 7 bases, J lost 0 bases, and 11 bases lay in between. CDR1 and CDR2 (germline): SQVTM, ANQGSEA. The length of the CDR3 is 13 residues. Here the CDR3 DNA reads TGCAGCGCCACCCCAAAGAGCACAGATACGCAGTATTTT. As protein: CSATPKSTDTQYF.

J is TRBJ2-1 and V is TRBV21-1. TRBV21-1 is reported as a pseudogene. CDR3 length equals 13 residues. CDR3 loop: CASSKALYNEQFF. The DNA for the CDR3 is TGTGCCAGCAGCAAAGCCTTGTACAATGAGCAGTTCTTC.